The 27 T cell receptor beta chains reported below all come from one sample, sequenced in a study of T cell responses to AZD1222 COVID-19 vaccine. Only in-frame clones appear in the TCRdb table, and some are missing; sequencing was by immunoSEQ multiplex PCR. The data show roughly 120,000 clones, approximately 89% seen once. Sequencing used peripheral blood, obtained on day 0 of AZD1222 vaccination. These receptors were collected from an adult in good health.

The chain has TRBV29-1 and TRBJ2-1; 10 bases match TRBD2. Germline V gene sequence: CDR1 SQVTM, CDR2 ANQGSEA. The CDR3 has 14 residues. V was clipped by 6 bases and J by 0 bases; unmatched bases: 2. In DNA, the CDR3 is TGCAGCGTACGGACTAGCGGCTCCTACAATGAGCAGTTCTTC. Translating gives CSVRTSGSYNEQFF.

This clone was seen once. The chain links TRBV6-1 to TRBJ2-3, with 11 bases matching TRBD2. V lost 8 bases and J lost 0; bases outside the gene matches: 10. CDR1 is MNHNS, CDR2 SASEGT, per germline. The CDR3 is made up of 17 amino acids. CDR3 in amino acids: CASRGLAGGTSTDTQYF. The CDR3 region has the DNA TGTGCCAGCCGTGGCCTAGCGGGGGGTACTAGCACAGATACGCAGTATTTT.

This clone turned up a few times. The V and J genes are TRBV10-2 and TRBJ1-1; D is perhaps TRBD1 (6 bases). The length of the CDR3 is 14 residues. Trimming removed 3 bases from V and 2 bases from J, with 10 bases in between. Germline V gene sequence: CDR1 WSHSY, CDR2 SAAADI. The CDR3 region is CASSDQGSNTEAFF. DNA of the CDR3: TGCGCCAGCAGTGATCAGGGGTCCAACACTGAAGCTTTCTTT.

V usage is TRBV29-1 and J usage is TRBJ1-1; D perhaps matches TRBD1 (5 bases). V lost 3 bases and J lost 1, with 9 bases in between. The CDR3 is 13 amino acids. Germline lookup yields CDR1 SQVTM and CDR2 ANQGSEA. CDR3 nucleotides: TGCAGCGTTGACGGCAGGGAGAACACTGAAGCTTTCTTT. This gives the protein CSVDGRENTEAFF.

The chain has TRBV25-1 and TRBJ1-5; D is unclear. The germline V gene has CDR1 MGHDK and CDR2 SYGVNS. Deletions cut 4 bases from V and 0 bases from J, with 7 bases between. The CDR3 totals 14 residues. In DNA, the CDR3 is TGTGCCAGCAGTGGGATTAATAGCAATCAGCCCCAGCATTTT. It yields the protein CASSGINSNQPQHF.

The chain links TRBV6-1 to TRBJ1-4; 7 positions match TRBD1. CDR3 length: 14 residues. Per germline, CDR1 MNHNS and CDR2 SASEGT. V was pared by 3 bases and J by 5 bases, with 3 bases of the junction left unmatched. CDR3 in amino acids: CASSETGKNEKLFF. For the CDR3, the DNA is TGTGCCAGCAGTGAGACAGGGAAGAATGAAAAACTGTTTTTT.

The rearrangement joins TRBV25-1 to TRBJ1-6; no clear D gene. This CDR3 region has 14 residues. Per the germline V gene, CDR1 is MGHDK and CDR2 is SYGVNS. The V end was cut by 2 bases, the J end by 13 bases, with 15 bases between. CDR3 sequence reads: CASSEPLGLRPLHF. The CDR3 region has the DNA TGTGCCAGCAGTGAACCCCTTGGGCTTAGGCCCCTCCACTTT.

This rearrangement joins TRBV10-2 to TRBJ2-2; TRBD1 aligns across 7 bases. The CDR3 is 15 amino acids. J gave up 1 base and V 5 bases, and 4 bases lay outside the gene matches. Germline-derived CDR1 and CDR2 are WSHSY and SAAADI. The CDR3 region is CASSPGQLNTGELFF. The CDR3, as DNA: TGCGCCAGCAGTCCGGGACAGCTGAACACCGGGGAGCTGTTTTTT.

In the case of this clone: Other DNA sequences within the sample encode an identical CDR3. The chain couples TRBV18 to TRBJ2-3; D is unclear. The length of the CDR3 is 12 residues. V was shortened by 3 bases and J by 0 bases, with 1 base between the two germline ends. Germline V lookup: CDR1 KGHSH, CDR2 LQKENI. CDR3 coding DNA: TGTGCCAGCTCACCTAGCACAGATACGCAGTATTTT. It is translated as CASSPSTDTQYF.

The CDR3 sequence is CAWSVQGGQPQHF. In DNA form, the CDR3 reads TGTGCCTGGAGTGTGCAGGGGGGTCAGCCCCAGCATTTT. The rearrangement uses TRBV30 and TRBJ1-5, with 7 nucleotides matching TRBD1. CDR3 length equals 13 residues. The V gene end was trimmed by 0 bases and the J gene end by 6 bases; junction bases not matched to a gene: 2. Per the germline V gene, CDR1 is GTSNPN and CDR2 is SVGIG (reference sequence).

This chain uses TRBV5-8 with TRBJ1-2; D gene unclear. The CDR3 is 14 amino acids. Trimming pared 3 bases from V and 2 bases from J, leaving 11 bases between. Germline CDR1 SGHTS, CDR2 YDEGEE. In DNA form, the CDR3 reads TGTGCCAGCAGCTCTGGTGGGCTAAACTATGGCTACACCTTC. This gives the protein CASSSGGLNYGYTF.

The chain couples TRBV5-6 to TRBJ2-1; perhaps D is TRBD1 or TRBD2 (5 bases each). There are 17 residues in the CDR3. Germline V gene sequence: CDR1 SGHDT, CDR2 YYEEEE. The V and J ends lost 2 bases and 0 bases respectively, with 15 bases between them. The CDR3, as DNA: TGTGCCAGCAGCTTACCGGGGCCTTCTAGCTCCTACAATGAGCAGTTCTTC. Amino acid sequence: CASSLPGPSSSYNEQFF.

The rearrangement joins TRBV18 to TRBJ1-2, with D perhaps matching TRBD1 (5 bases). V shed 4 bases and J shed 2 bases, with 11 bases lying between them. Germline lookup yields CDR1 KGHSH and CDR2 LQKENI. CDR3 size: 14 residues. CDR3 sequence (DNA): TGTGCCAGCTCACGGCGGGACGGAAACTATGGCTACACCTTC. Translation gives CASSRRDGNYGYTF.

CDR3 residues: CASSLSGDGPFYEQYF. The CDR3 DNA sequence: TGTGCCAGCAGTTTATCCGGGGACGGACCTTTCTACGAGCAGTACTTC. V is TRBV27 and J is TRBJ2-7; D could derive from TRBD1 or TRBD2 (5 bases each). CDR3 length equals 16 residues. The V gene lost 0 bases and the J gene lost 3 bases, with 15 bases spanning the gap. The germline V gene encodes CDR1 MNHEY and CDR2 SMNVEV (reference sequence).

The chain uses TRBV27 and TRBJ2-5, with 11 bases identical to TRBD1. Germline V gene sequence: CDR1 MNHEY, CDR2 SMNVEV (reference sequence). J gave up 4 bases and V 4 bases, and 8 bases lay outside the gene matches. This CDR3 spans 16 amino acids. CDR3 sequence (DNA): TGTGCCAGCAGTTCCCGGGACAGGGGGAGGCGAGAGACCCAGTACTTC. Its translation: CASSSRDRGRRETQYF.

The chain couples TRBV12-5 to TRBJ1-5, with D maybe TRBD1 (6 bases). The CDR3 extends over 15 amino acids. V lost 2 bases and J 1 base, leaving 9 bases between the germline ends. Germline CDR1 reads LGHNT; CDR2 reads FRNRAP. The CDR3 region has the DNA TGTGCTAGTGGTTTGATAGGGGGAAGCAATCAGCCCCAGCATTTT. Encoded protein: CASGLIGGSNQPQHF. The whole variable domain, remainder taken from reference TRBV12-5 and TRBJ1-5, is DARVTQTPRHKVTEMGQEVTMRCQPILGHNTVFWYRQTMMQGLELLAYFRNRAPLDDSGMPKDRFSAEMPDATLATLKIQPSEPRDSAVYFCASGLIGGSNQPQHFGDGTRLSIL.

Here the CDR3 DNA reads TGCGCCAGCAGTACAGGTATCTCTGGAAACACCATATATTTT. It is translated as CASSTGISGNTIYF. This chain uses TRBV5-1 with TRBJ1-3, with D tentatively TRBD1 (5 bases). The germline gives CDR1 SGHRS, CDR2 YFSETQ. Trimming cost V 5 bases and J 0 bases, with 9 bases left between them. CDR3 length: 14 amino acids. Combining the CDR3 with reference TRBV5-1 and TRBJ1-3 gives the whole variable domain KAGVTQTPRYLIKTRGQQVTLSCSPISGHRSVSWYQQTPGQGLQFLFEYFSETQRNKGNFPGRFSGRQFSNSRSEMNVSTLELGDSALYLCASSTGISGNTIYFGEGSWLTVV.

This clone showed up just once. A junction end diverges from the germline sequence, so it may reflect a read error. The rearrangement uses TRBV29-1 and TRBJ1-2, with TRBD1 matching over 7 bases. The CDR3 totals 12 residues. Germline CDR1 SQVTM, CDR2 ANQGSEA. DNA for the CDR3: TGCAGCGTTTACCGGGACAGTCCCGAGTTGGGTTTC. Translation: CSVYRDSPELGF.

This rearrangement joins TRBV7-9 to TRBJ1-1; D remains ambiguous. V was clipped by 5 bases and J by 8 bases, with 15 bases between them. Germline V CDR1 and CDR2: SEHNR, FQNEAQ (reference sequence). The CDR3 spans 13 residues. DNA for the CDR3: TGTGCCAGCAGCCCTACGGGCGGTCGCGAAGCTTTCTTT. Translating it yields CASSPTGGREAFF.

This rearrangement joins TRBV2 to TRBJ1-2; TRBD1 is a possible D gene (5 bases). The CDR3 consists of 13 residues. V lost 1 base, J lost 4 bases, and 7 bases lay in between. Germline V gene lookup returns CDR1 SNHLY and CDR2 FYNNEI. CDR3 in amino acids: CASSEGQFYGYTF. The CDR3, as DNA: TGTGCCAGCAGTGAAGGACAGTTCTATGGCTACACCTTC.

V is TRBV29-1 and J is TRBJ2-5, with 8 bases that match TRBD1. CDR1 SQVTM and CDR2 ANQGSEA come from the germline V gene. Losses at the gene ends were 6 bases for V and 1 base for J; bases not matched to a gene: 4. The CDR3 runs to 13 residues. The CDR3 nucleotides read TGCAGCGTAGACAGGGGCTTCCAAGAGACCCAGTACTTC. This sequence encodes CSVDRGFQETQYF.

The chain is built from TRBV5-6 and TRBJ1-1, with unresolved D. The V gene lost 0 bases and the J gene lost 0 bases, with 12 bases spanning the gap. Germline V gene sequence: CDR1 SGHDT, CDR2 YYEEEE. This CDR3 spans 16 amino acids. Here the CDR3 DNA reads TGTGCCAGCAGCTTGGAGGTTTTTGGGGTGAACACTGAAGCTTTCTTT. Translated, it gives CASSLEVFGVNTEAFF. Drawing the rest from reference TRBV5-6 and TRBJ1-1, the complete variable domain is DAGVTQSPTHLIKTRGQQVTLRCSPKSGHDTVSWYQQALGQGPQFIFQYYEEEERQRGNFPDRFSGHQFPNYSSELNVNALLLGDSALYLCASSLEVFGVNTEAFFGQGTRLTVV.

The chain employs TRBV18 and TRBJ1-6; weak D call: TRBD1 (5 bases). Germline assignment: CDR1 KGHSH and CDR2 LQKENI. V lost 3 bases and J lost 6, with 15 bases in between. This CDR3 region has 16 residues. The DNA of the CDR3 is TGTGCCAGCTCACCTACTCAGGGAGGGAGTAATTCACCCCTCCACTTT. Translating gives CASSPTQGGSNSPLHF.

The chain employs TRBV6-1 and TRBJ2-5; the match to TRBD2 covers 10 bases. Germline V gene lookup returns CDR1 MNHNS and CDR2 SASEGT. This CDR3 region has 15 residues. J was trimmed by 2 bases and V by 4 bases; bases with no gene match: 4. The CDR3 here is CASSVLAGIQETQYF. In DNA, the CDR3 is TGTGCCAGCAGTGTACTAGCGGGGATTCAAGAGACCCAGTACTTC.

In this sample, this clone turned up once. The rearrangement joins TRBV7-2 to TRBJ2-1; no clear D gene. The CDR3 consists of 15 residues. V was clipped by 2 bases and J by 0 bases, with 8 bases between them. Germline V lookup: CDR1 SGHTA, CDR2 FQGNSA. CDR3 coding DNA: TGTGCCAGCAGCTTAAGCTGGAGCTCCTACAATGAGCAGTTCTTC. Translated: CASSLSWSSYNEQFF.

V usage is TRBV24-1 and J usage is TRBJ2-2; the D gene is possibly TRBD1 (5 bases). V was cut by 4 bases and J by 3 bases, with 8 bases left in between. The CDR3 runs to 14 residues. CDR1 and CDR2 from the germline V gene are KGHDR and SFDVKD. CDR3 nucleotide sequence: TGTGCCACCAGTGACAGGGTAGACACCGGGGAGCTGTTTTTT. It is translated as CATSDRVDTGELFF.

The V call is TRBV5-5, the J call TRBJ2-7; 9 bases map to TRBD2. V lost 3 bases to trimming and J lost 1 base; unmatched junction nucleotides: 2. The CDR3 runs to 14 residues. Germline V gene lookup returns CDR1 SGHKS and CDR2 YYEKEE (reference sequence). Here the CDR3 reads CASSSGLASYEQYF. The CDR3 bases are TGTGCCAGCAGCTCGGGACTAGCATCCTACGAGCAGTACTTC.